Listed below are T cell receptor beta chains from one sample, sequenced in a study of cytomegalovirus exposure and HLA in healthy donors. TCRdb's copy holds only in-frame clones and misses some; the assay was immunoSEQ multiplex PCR. The table includes roughly 170,000 clones, 70% to 90% detected once. The sample was PBMCs. Every receptor here comes from a woman between 18 and 29 years old in good health and CMV-seronegative. CDR3s include the opening cysteine and the closing phenylalanine or tryptophan. Each record gives: J gene, clone size, D gene, V gene, CDR3 DNA, CDR3 protein. D genes are given only for firm matches. Part of the rows lack a size; the others show once, few, many or a class for expanded clones.

TRBJ2-7 . TRBD2 TRBV14 TGTGCCAGCAGCCAATCGAGCGGGAGTTACGAGCAGTACTTC CASSQSSGSYEQYF
TRBJ2-1 . TRBD2 TRBV2 TGTGCCAGCAGCGTACAATATAGCGGGAAGAATGAGCAGTTCTTC CASSVQYSGKNEQFF
TRBJ1-4 . TRBD1 TRBV2 TGTGCCAGCAGCGACTACGCCCGATCCGGGACAGGGGGCGACTCTAATGAAAAACTGTTTTTT CASSDYARSGTGGDSNEKLFF
TRBJ2-7 . . TRBV11-3 TGTGCCAGCAGCCTGGGGGGAAACGAGCAGTACTTC CASSLGGNEQYF
TRBJ1-6 . . TRBV19 TGTGCCAGTAGTATCGGGGTGGATTCACCCCTCCACTTT CASSIGVDSPLHF
TRBJ2-1 . TRBD2 TRBV6-6 TGTGCCAGCAGAGACGGGAGGGGGGTCGGCTACAATGAGCAGTTCTTC CASRDGRGVGYNEQFF
TRBJ2-2 . TRBD2 TRBV7-8 TGTGCCAGCAGCTTAGTGGGCGGGAGCAACGGGGAGCTGTTTTTT CASSLVGGSNGELFF
TRBJ2-1 few . TRBV5-1 TGCGCCAGCAGCTACGATCCAGGTGAGCAGTTCTTC CASSYDPGEQFF
TRBJ2-3 . TRBD2 TRBV14 TGTGCCAGCAGCCAAGTACTAGCGGGAGTGGCAGATACGCAGTATTTT CASSQVLAGVADTQYF
TRBJ1-5 once . TRBV2 TGTGCCAGCAGTGATCGTAGGTCAGGGAATCAGCCCCAGCATTTT CASSDRRSGNQPQHF
TRBJ2-2 . . TRBV19 TGTGCCAGTAGCCCGGGGTGGGGGGAGCTGTTTTTT CASSPGWGELFF
TRBJ2-6 . TRBD2 TRBV6-5 TGTGCCAGCAGTAGGACTAGCACTGGGGCCAACGTCCTGACTTTC CASSRTSTGANVLTF
TRBJ1-1 . . TRBV7-8 TGTGCCAGCAGCTTAGGAGAAATCACTGAAGCTTTCTTT CASSLGEITEAFF
TRBJ2-1 . . TRBV6-5 TGTGCCAGCAGTTACTCAGAATCGGGACTCTTCTTC CASSYSESGLFF
TRBJ2-7 . . TRBV2 TGTGCCAGCAGTGAACAGGCCTACGAGCAGTACTTC CASSEQAYEQYF
TRBJ2-7 . TRBD2 TRBV10-1 TGCGCCAGCGGACCGGGACTAGCGTATAACGAGCAGTACTTC CASGPGLAYNEQYF
TRBJ1-1 few . TRBV7-9 TGTGCCAGCAGCTTGACAGCGTCTATGAACACTGAAGCTTTCTTT CASSLTASMNTEAFF
TRBJ2-7 . TRBD2 TRBV2 TGTGCCAGCAGTGAGGGGTTAGCGGGGGAAGGCTACGAGCAGTACTTC CASSEGLAGEGYEQYF
TRBJ1-6 . TRBD1 TRBV28 TGTGCCAGCAGCCCCCGCGGGACAGCCGATAATTCACCCCTCCACTTT CASSPRGTADNSPLHF
TRBJ2-1 . TRBD2 TRBV5-1 TGCGCCAGCAGCCTAGCGGGGAGCTCCTACAATGAGCAGTTCTTC CASSLAGSSYNEQFF
TRBJ2-5 few . TRBV5-1 TGCGCCAGCAGCCCGAGCTCGCAGGGTTATGGAGAGACCCAGTACTTC CASSPSSQGYGETQYF
TRBJ2-2 . TRBD2 TRBV6-1 TGTGCCAGCAGTGTAACTAGCGGGAGCTTGGCCGGGGAGCTGTTTTTT CASSVTSGSLAGELFF
TRBJ2-5 . TRBD1 TRBV5-1 TGCGCCAGCAGCTTGGGGACAGGTGGCCAAGAGACCCAGTACTTC CASSLGTGGQETQYF
TRBJ2-6 . TRBD2 TRBV5-1 TGCGCCAGCAGCTACCGGACTAGCGGAGATAACGTCCTGACTTTC CASSYRTSGDNVLTF
TRBJ1-1 . . TRBV28 TGTGCCAGCAGTTTGCTACAGGAAGGGGACACTGAAGCTTTCTTT CASSLLQEGDTEAFF
TRBJ1-1 . . TRBV5-1 TGCGCCAGCACGACCGGAGGAGGGGCGGGCACTGAAGCTTTCTTT CASTTGGGAGTEAFF
TRBJ1-2 . TRBD1 TRBV19 TGTGCCAGTACCAATGCGCGCGGACAGGCCACTAACTATGGCTACACCTTC CASTNARGQATNYGYTF
TRBJ2-7 . . TRBV6-1 TGTGCCAGCAGAAACAGGGGACTCGAGCAGTACTTC CASRNRGLEQYF
TRBJ1-1 . . TRBV19 TGTGCCAGTAGTATCCCGCCGGGAGTCGCAACTGAAGCTTTCTTT CASSIPPGVATEAFF
TRBJ1-5 . . TRBV6-5 TGTGCCAGCAAGCAGGGCGGCAACATGCCCCAGCATTTT CASKQGGNMPQHF
TRBJ2-3 . TRBD2 TRBV10-3 TGTGCCATCAGTGGTCTAGCGGGACTTAGCACAGATACGCAGTATTTT CAISGLAGLSTDTQYF